Sequencing of this T cell receptor (beta chain) was carried out in a study of cytomegalovirus exposure and HLA in healthy donors. It was with 60 Vbeta and 13 Jbeta primers that the PCR ran. Repertoires were generated with immunoSEQ multiplex PCR, while TCRdb's copy carries only in-frame clones and drops some. Altogether about 130,000 clones are present, approximately 8.8% being singletons, with the ten largest covering about 5.5%. This clone was detected a few times. Its antigen is undetermined. This CDR3 has 14 residues. Germline values: CDR1 SGHDN, CDR2 FVKESK. V lost 5 bases and J lost 5, with 15 bases in between. Findings and caveats of the study: The records held CMV serostatus as the only immune exposure information. When analyzed later, a missense DCLRE1C variant was found to be linked to TCR beta V- and J-gene trimming. With DRB1 most and HLA-C fewest, TCR association rates differed between HLA loci in a later analysis. The authors later found HLA-associated TCR beta chains more clonally expanded than equally common others.

The chain couples TRBV14 to TRBJ2-5; tentative D call: TRBD2 (5 bases). The sequencing input was PBMCs. The TCR comes from a man in his forties in good health and CMV-seronegative. The CDR3 region is CASSVDWARETQYF. The DNA of the CDR3 is TGTGCCAGCAGCGTGGACTGGGCCCGGGAGACCCAGTACTTC.